Presented here are 21 T cell receptor beta chains from one specimen sequenced in a study of monozygotic twins with inflammatory bowel disease. TCRdb reprocessed the 5' RACE reads; each CDR3 protein has one entry and no DNA is given. Its clone listing holds about 420,000 distinct CDR3 sequences. Material for sequencing was blood. The source is a human donor with ulcerative colitis or Crohn's disease, or a healthy co-twin of an affected twin (not recorded which).

V and J are TRBV14 and TRBJ2-3; TCRdb designates TRBD1, a call that cannot be tested without DNA. The CDR3 covers 16 residues. Germline CDR1 is SGHDN and CDR2 is FVKESK. The CDR3 spells CASSPSLASLPIEQYF.

This sequence joins TRBV24-1 and TRBJ2-1; TCRdb names TRBD1, which stays unverified in the absence of DNA. The CDR3 consists of 15 residues. Germline V gene lookup returns CDR1 KGHDR and CDR2 SFDVKD. The CDR3 here is CATSDFGGPKNEQFF.

This chain uses TRBV19 with TRBJ2-2; the TRBD2 assignment by TCRdb is unverifiable without DNA. The CDR3 has 16 residues. The germline gives CDR1 LNHDA, CDR2 SQIVND (reference sequence). CDR3 region: CASSGGITGRVGELFF.

The V and J genes are TRBV28 and TRBJ1-5; absent DNA, TCRdb's TRBD1 call cannot be checked. Germline V lookup: CDR1 MDHEN, CDR2 SYDVKM. The CDR3 covers 12 residues. This CDR3 reads CASSLGGQPQHF.

The CDR3 here is CASTGTSGSYEQYF. The chain carries TRBV3-1 and TRBJ2-7; TCRdb's assignment of TRBD2 cannot be checked, as there is no DNA. This CDR3 spans 14 amino acids. In germline, CDR1 is LGHDT, CDR2 YNNKEL (reference sequence).

The chain employs TRBV12-3 or TRBV12-4 and TRBJ1-1; TCRdb calls TRBD1, which cannot be checked without DNA. The CDR3 runs 13 residues. The CDR3 sequence: CAARTGGYAEAFF.

The chain recombines TRBV11-2 with TRBJ1-6; the D gene TCRdb calls, TRBD1, cannot be checked with no DNA. CDR1 is SGHAT and CDR2 is FQNNGV in the germline V gene. This CDR3 is built from 18 residues. This CDR3 is CASSLDEGTAFDNSPLHF.

The chain recombines TRBV2 with TRBJ1-1; with no DNA, the TCRdb D assignment of TRBD1 cannot be verified. Germline-derived CDR1 and CDR2 are SNHLY and FYNNEI. The CDR3 extends over 14 amino acids. The CDR3: CASRDRGLATEAFF.

The rearrangement joins TRBV7-6 to TRBJ2-5; with no DNA, the TCRdb D assignment of TRBD1 cannot be verified. CDR1 is SGHVS, CDR2 FNYEAQ, per germline. This CDR3 has 13 residues. The CDR3 reads CASKQGDQETQYF. Using reference TRBV7-6 and TRBJ2-5 for the parts outside the CDR3, the full variable domain is GAGVSQSPRYKVTKRGQDVALRCDPISGHVSLYWYRQALGQGPEFLTYFNYEAQQDKSGLPNDRFSAERPEGSISTLTIQRTEQRDSAMYRCASKQGDQETQYFGPGTRLLVL.

V usage is TRBV7-8 and J usage is TRBJ1-2. Germline V gene sequence: CDR1 SGHVS, CDR2 FQNEAQ. This CDR3 region has 18 residues. CDR3 sequence reads: CASSLVFGQRITNYGYTF.

The CDR3 protein is CASKKLAGGDNEQFF. The gene calls are TRBV2 and TRBJ2-1; TCRdb returns TRBD2, unconfirmable since there is no DNA. This CDR3 contains 15 residues. Germline V gene data show CDR1 as SNHLY and CDR2 as FYNNEI. Full variable domain (rest looked up from reference TRBV2 and TRBJ2-1): EPEVTQTPSHQVTQMGQEVILRCVPISNHLYFYWYRQILGQKVEFLVSFYNNEISEKSEIFDDQFSVERPDGSNFTLKIRSTKLEDSAMYFCASKKLAGGDNEQFFGPGTRLTVL.

The CDR3 sequence: CASSLVRGEAFF. This rearrangement joins TRBV7-9 to TRBJ1-1. The CDR3 covers 12 residues. The germline V gene encodes CDR1 SEHNR and CDR2 FQNEAQ (reference sequence).

V and J are TRBV29-1 and TRBJ2-3. CDR1 is SQVTM, CDR2 ANQGSEA, per germline. The CDR3 sequence is 14 residues long. The CDR3 spells CSVENGRGTDTQYF.

CDR3 protein: CASSSTRGQFVAFF. This chain joins TRBV11-2 and TRBJ1-1; TCRdb names TRBD1, which stays unverified in the absence of DNA. Germline V CDR1 and CDR2: SGHAT, FQNNGV. This CDR3 spans 14 amino acids. Drawing the rest from reference TRBV11-2 and TRBJ1-1, the complete variable domain is EAGVAQSPRYKIIEKRQSVAFWCNPISGHATLYWYQQILGQGPKLLIQFQNNGVVDDSQLPKDRFSAERLKGVDSTLKIQPAKLEDSAVYLCASSSTRGQFVAFFGQGTRLTVV.

J is TRBJ2-7 and V is TRBV6-2 or TRBV6-3. Germline V gene lookup returns CDR1 MNHEY and CDR2 SVGEGT. The CDR3 totals 15 residues. CDR3 sequence reads: CASSSERRTPYEQYF.

The J gene is TRBJ1-1, the V gene TRBV30. This CDR3 has 16 amino acids. CDR1 GTSNPN and CDR2 SVGIG come from the germline V gene (reference sequence). CDR3: CAWSEGGVYMNTEAFF. The full variable domain, in which reference TRBV30 and TRBJ1-1 provide the parts outside the CDR3, is SQTIHQWPATLVQPVGSPLSLECTVEGTSNPNLYWYRQAAGRGLQLLFYSVGIGQISSEVPQNLSASRPQDRQFILSSKKLLLSDSGFYLCAWSEGGVYMNTEAFFGQGTRLTVV.

This chain links TRBV7-9 with TRBJ1-2; TCRdb selects TRBD1, and the lack of DNA leaves this call unchecked. This CDR3 region has 12 residues. The V gene's germline CDR1 is SEHNR and CDR2 FQNEAQ (reference sequence). The CDR3 region is CASSLPPYGYTF. The full variable domain, rest sourced from reference TRBV7-9 and TRBJ1-2, is DTGVSQNPRHKITKRGQNVTFRCDPISEHNRLYWYRQTLGQGPEFLTYFQNEAQLEKSRLLSDRFSAERPKGSFSTLEIQRTEQGDSAMYLCASSLPPYGYTFGSGTRLTVV.

The CDR3 protein is CASSSRGSLGTEAFF. The chain couples TRBV19 to TRBJ1-1; as DNA is missing, the TRBD1 call by TCRdb cannot be tested. Looked up from germline, CDR1 is LNHDA and CDR2 is SQIVND (reference sequence). The CDR3 has 15 residues.

J is TRBJ2-1 and V is TRBV14. The CDR3 length is 13 residues. CDR1 and CDR2 (germline): SGHDN, FVKESK. The CDR3 loop reads CASSHARYNEQFF.

This rearrangement joins TRBV19 to TRBJ1-2. The CDR3 spans 14 residues. CDR1 is LNHDA, CDR2 SQIVND, per germline (reference sequence). The CDR3 spells CASQWTADSYGYTF.

The V and J genes are TRBV6-4 and TRBJ1-2. The CDR3 length is 14 residues. Germline CDR1 MRHNA, CDR2 SNTAGT. This CDR3 is CASSDSRSAHGYTF.